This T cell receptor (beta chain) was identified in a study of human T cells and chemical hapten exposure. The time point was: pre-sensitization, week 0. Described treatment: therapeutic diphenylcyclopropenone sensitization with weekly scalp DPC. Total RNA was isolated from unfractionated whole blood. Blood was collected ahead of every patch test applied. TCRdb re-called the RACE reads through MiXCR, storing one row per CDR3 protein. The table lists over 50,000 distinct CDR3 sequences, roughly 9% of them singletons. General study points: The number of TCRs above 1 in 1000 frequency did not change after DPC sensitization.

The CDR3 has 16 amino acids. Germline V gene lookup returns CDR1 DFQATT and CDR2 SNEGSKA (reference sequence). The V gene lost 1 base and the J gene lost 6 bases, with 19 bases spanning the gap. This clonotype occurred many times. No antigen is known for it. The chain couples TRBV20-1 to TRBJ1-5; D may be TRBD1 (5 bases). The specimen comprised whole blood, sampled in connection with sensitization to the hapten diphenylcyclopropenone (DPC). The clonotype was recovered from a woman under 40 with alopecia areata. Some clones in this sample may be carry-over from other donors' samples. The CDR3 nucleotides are TGCAGTGCTAGAGCAGGGCAAGCCCCAAGGGGTCAGCCCCAGCATTTT. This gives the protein CSARAGQAPRGQPQHF.